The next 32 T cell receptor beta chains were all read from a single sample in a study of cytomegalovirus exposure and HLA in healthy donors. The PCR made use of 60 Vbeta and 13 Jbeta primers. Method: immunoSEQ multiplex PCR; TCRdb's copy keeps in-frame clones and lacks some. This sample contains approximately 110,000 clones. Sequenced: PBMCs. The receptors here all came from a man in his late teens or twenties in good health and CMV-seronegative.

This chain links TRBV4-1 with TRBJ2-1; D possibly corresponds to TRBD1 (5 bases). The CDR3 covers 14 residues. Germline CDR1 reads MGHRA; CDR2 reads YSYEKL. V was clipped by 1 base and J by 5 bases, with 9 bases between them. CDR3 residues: CASSQGQPDNEQFF. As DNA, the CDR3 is TGCGCCAGCAGCCAAGGACAGCCAGACAATGAGCAGTTCTTC.

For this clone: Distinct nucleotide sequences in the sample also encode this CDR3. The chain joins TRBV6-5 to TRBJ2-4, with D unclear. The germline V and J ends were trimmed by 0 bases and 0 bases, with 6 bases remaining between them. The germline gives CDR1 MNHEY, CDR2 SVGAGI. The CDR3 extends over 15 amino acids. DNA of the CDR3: TGTGCCAGCAGTTACTCGAGTCTAGCCAAAAACATTCAGTACTTC. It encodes CASSYSSLAKNIQYF.

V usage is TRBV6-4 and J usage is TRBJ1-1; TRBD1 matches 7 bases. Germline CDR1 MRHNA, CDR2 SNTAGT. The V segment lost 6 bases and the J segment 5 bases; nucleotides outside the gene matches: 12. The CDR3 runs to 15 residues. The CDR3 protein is CASSLRDSGGTEAFF. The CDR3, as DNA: TGTGCCAGCAGCCTACGGGACAGTGGGGGGACTGAAGCTTTCTTT.

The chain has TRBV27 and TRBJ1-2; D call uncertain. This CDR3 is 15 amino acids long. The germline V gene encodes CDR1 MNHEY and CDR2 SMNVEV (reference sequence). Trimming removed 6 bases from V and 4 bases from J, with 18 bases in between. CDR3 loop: CASSRLGVASYGYTF. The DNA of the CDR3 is TGTGCCAGCAGCCGCCTCGGGGTGGCGAGCTATGGCTACACCTTC.

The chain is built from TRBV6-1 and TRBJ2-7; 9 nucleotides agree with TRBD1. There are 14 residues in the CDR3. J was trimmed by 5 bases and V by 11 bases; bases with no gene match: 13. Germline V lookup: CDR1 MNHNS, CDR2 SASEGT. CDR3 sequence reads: CASRGDRVSHEQYF. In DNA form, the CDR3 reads TGTGCCTCCAGGGGGGACAGGGTTTCCCACGAGCAGTACTTC.

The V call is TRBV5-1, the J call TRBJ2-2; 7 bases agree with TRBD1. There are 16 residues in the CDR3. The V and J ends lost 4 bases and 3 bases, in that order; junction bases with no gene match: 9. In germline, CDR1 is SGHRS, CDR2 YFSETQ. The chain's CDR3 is CASSPPGQVHTGELFF. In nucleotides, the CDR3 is TGCGCCAGCAGCCCACCTGGACAGGTTCACACCGGGGAGCTGTTTTTT.

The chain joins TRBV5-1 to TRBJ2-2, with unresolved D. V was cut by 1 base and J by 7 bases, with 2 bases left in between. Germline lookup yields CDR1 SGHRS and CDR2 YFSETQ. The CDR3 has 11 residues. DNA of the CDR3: TGCGCCAGCAGCTTGCTCGGGGAGCTGTTTTTT. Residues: CASSLLGELFF.

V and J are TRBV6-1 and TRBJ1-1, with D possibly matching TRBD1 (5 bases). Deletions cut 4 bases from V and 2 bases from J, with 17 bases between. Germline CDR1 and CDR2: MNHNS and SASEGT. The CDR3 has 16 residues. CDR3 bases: TGTGCCAGCAGTGGGAGGGACGGATATTCAAACACTGAAGCTTTCTTT. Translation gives CASSGRDGYSNTEAFF.

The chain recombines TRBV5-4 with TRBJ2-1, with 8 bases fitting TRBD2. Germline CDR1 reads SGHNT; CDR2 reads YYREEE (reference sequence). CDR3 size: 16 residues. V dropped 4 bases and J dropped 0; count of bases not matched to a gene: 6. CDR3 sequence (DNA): TGTGCCAGCAGCCGCGGACTAGCTGACTCCTACAATGAGCAGTTCTTC. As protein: CASSRGLADSYNEQFF.

CDR3 sequence: CSVELAGGRGETQYF. The CDR3 DNA reads as TGCAGCGTTGAATTAGCGGGGGGGAGAGGGGAGACCCAGTACTTC. The chain has TRBV29-1 and TRBJ2-5; 11 bases line up with TRBD2. The CDR3 has 15 amino acids. Germline CDR1 SQVTM, CDR2 ANQGSEA. V lost 2 bases to trimming and J lost 5 bases; unmatched junction nucleotides: 7.

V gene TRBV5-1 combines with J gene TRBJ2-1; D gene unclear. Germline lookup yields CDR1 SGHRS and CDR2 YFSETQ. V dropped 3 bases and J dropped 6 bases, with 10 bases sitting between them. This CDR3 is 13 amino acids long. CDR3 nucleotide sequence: TGCGCCAGCAGCTCTCCGTTTCGCAATGAGCAGTTCTTC. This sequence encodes CASSSPFRNEQFF.

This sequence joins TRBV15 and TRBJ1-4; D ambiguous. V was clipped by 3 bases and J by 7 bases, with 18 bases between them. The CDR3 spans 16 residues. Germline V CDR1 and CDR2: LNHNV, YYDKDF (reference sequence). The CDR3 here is CATSSIKEGRGEKLFF. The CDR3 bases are TGTGCCACCAGCAGCATCAAGGAGGGCCGGGGTGAAAAACTGTTTTTT.

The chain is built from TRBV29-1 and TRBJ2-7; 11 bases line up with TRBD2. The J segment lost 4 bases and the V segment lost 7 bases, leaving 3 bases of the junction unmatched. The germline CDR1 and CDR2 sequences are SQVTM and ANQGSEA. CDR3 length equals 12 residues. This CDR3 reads CSATSGGYEQYF. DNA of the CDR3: TGCAGCGCAACTAGCGGGGGATACGAGCAGTACTTC.

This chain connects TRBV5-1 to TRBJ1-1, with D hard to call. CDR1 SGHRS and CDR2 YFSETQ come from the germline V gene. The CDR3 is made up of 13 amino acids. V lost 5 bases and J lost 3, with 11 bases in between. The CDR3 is CASREIRDTEAFF. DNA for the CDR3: TGCGCCAGCAGGGAGATCCGGGACACTGAAGCTTTCTTT.

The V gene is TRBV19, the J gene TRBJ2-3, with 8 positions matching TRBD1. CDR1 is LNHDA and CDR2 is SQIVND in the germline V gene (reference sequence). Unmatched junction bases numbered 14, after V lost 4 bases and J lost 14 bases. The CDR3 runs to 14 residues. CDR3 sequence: CASSSSRWTGQVYF. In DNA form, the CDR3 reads TGTGCCAGTAGTAGTTCGCGATGGACAGGGCAGGTGTATTTT.

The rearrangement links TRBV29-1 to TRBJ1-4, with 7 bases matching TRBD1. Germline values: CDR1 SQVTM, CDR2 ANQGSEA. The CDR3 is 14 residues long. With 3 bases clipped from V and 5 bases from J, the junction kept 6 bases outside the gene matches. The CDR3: CSVDQTGRNEKLFF. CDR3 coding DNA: TGCAGCGTTGACCAGACAGGGAGAAATGAAAAACTGTTTTTT.

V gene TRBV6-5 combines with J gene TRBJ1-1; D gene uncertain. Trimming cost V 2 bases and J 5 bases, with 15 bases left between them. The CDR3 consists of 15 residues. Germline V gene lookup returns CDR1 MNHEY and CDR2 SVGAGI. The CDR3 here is CASSYVGGMGTEAFF. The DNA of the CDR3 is TGTGCCAGCAGTTACGTCGGCGGGATGGGAACTGAAGCTTTCTTT.

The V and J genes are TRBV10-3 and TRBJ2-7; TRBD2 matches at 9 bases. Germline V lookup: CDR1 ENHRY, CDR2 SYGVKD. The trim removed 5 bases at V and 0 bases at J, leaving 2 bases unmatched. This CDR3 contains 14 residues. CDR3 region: CAISSGGLSYEQYF. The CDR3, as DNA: TGTGCCATCAGTAGCGGGGGGCTCTCCTACGAGCAGTACTTC.

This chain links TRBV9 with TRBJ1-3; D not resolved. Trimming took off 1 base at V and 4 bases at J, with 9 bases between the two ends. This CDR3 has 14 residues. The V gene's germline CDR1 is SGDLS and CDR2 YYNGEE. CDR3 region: CASSVFNRGNTIYF. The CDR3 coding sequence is TGTGCCAGCAGCGTATTCAATCGGGGAAACACCATATATTTT.

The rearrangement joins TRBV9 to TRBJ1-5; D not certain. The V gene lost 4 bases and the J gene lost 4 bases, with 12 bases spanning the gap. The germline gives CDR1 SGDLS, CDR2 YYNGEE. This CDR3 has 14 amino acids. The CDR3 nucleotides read TGTGCCAGCAGCCCCCCCGGGGAGAATCAGCCCCAGCATTTT. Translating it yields CASSPPGENQPQHF. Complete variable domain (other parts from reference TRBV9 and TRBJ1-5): DSGVTQTPKHLITATGQRVTLRCSPRSGDLSVYWYQQSLDQGLQFLIQYYNGEERAKGNILERFSAQQFPDLHSELNLSSLELGDSALYFCASSPPGENQPQHFGDGTRLSIL.

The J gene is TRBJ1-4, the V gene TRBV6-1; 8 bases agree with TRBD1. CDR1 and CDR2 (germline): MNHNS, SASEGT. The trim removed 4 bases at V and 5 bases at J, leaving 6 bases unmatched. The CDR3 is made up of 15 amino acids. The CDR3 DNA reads TGTGCCAGCAGTGGGGTCAGGGGGCCAAATGAAAAACTGTTTTTT. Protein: CASSGVRGPNEKLFF.

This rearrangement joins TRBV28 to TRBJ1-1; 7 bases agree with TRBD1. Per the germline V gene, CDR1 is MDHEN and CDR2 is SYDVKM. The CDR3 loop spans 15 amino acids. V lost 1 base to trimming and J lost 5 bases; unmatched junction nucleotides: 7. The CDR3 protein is CASSLFTGDGTEAFF. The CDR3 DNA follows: TGTGCCAGCAGTTTATTCACAGGGGATGGGACTGAAGCTTTCTTT.

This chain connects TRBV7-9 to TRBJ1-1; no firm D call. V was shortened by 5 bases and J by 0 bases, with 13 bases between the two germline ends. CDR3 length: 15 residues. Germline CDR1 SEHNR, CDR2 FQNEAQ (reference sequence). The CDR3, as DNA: TGTGCCAGCAGCCGCGCGGATATTATGAACACTGAAGCTTTCTTT. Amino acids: CASSRADIMNTEAFF.

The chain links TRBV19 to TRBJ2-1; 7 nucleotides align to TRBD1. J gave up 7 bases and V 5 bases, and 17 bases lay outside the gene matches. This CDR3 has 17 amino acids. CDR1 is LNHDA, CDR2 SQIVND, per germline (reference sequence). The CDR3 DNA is TGTGCCAGTAGTCCAATCCTAGACAGGGTGGGTGTAAATGAGCAGTTCTTC. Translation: CASSPILDRVGVNEQFF.

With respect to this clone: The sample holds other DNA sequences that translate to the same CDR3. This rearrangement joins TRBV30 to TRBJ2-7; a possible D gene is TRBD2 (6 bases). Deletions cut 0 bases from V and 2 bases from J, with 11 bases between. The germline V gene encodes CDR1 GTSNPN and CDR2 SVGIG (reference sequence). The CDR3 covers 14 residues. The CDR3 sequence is CAWSVGGVTYEQYF. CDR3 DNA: TGTGCCTGGAGTGTCGGGGGAGTTACCTACGAGCAGTACTTC.

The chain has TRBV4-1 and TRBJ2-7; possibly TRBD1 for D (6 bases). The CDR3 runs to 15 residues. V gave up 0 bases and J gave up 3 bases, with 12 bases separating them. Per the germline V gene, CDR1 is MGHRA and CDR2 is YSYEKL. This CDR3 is CASSQEGRGSYEQYF. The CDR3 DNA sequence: TGCGCCAGCAGCCAAGAGGGCAGGGGAAGCTACGAGCAGTACTTC.

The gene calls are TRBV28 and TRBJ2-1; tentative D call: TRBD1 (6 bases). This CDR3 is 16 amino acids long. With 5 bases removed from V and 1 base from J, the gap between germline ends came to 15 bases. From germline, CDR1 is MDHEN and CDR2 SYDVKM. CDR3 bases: TGTGCCAGCAGTCACAGGGAGCTAAGGTCCTACAATGAGCAGTTCTTC. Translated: CASSHRELRSYNEQFF.

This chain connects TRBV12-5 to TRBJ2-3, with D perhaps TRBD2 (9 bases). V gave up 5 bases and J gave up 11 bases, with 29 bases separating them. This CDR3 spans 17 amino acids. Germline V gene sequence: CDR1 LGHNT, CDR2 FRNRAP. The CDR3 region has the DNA TGTGCTAGTGGTCCTCCCCGACTAGCGGCTCTAACAGGGGGGCAGTATTTT. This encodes CASGPPRLAALTGGQYF.

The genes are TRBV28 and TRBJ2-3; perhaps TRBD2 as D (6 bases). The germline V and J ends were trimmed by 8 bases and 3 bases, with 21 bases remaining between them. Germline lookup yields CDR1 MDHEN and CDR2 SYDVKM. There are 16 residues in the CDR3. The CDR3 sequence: CASSEFRREVTDTQYF. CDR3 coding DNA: TGTGCCAGCTCAGAGTTCCGGAGGGAGGTAACAGATACGCAGTATTTT.

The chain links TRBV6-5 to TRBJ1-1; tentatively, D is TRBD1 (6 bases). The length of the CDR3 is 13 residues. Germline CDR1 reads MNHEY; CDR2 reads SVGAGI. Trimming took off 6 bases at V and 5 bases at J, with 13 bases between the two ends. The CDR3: CASSPDRFTEAFF. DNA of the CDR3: TGTGCCAGCAGCCCTGACAGGTTTACTGAAGCTTTCTTT.

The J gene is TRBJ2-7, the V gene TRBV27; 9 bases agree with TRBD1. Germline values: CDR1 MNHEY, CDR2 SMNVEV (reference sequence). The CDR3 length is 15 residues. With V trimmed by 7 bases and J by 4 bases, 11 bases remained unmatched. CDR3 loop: CASIDLGTGRYEQYF. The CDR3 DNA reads TGTGCCAGCATTGATCTCGGGACAGGGAGGTACGAGCAGTACTTC.

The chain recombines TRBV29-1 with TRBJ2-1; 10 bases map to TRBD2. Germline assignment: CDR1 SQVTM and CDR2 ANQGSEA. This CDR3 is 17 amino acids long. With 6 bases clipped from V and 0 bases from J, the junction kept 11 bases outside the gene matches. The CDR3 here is CSVYGSLAGISYNEQFF. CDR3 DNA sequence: TGCAGCGTGTACGGTTCACTAGCGGGGATCTCCTACAATGAGCAGTTCTTC.